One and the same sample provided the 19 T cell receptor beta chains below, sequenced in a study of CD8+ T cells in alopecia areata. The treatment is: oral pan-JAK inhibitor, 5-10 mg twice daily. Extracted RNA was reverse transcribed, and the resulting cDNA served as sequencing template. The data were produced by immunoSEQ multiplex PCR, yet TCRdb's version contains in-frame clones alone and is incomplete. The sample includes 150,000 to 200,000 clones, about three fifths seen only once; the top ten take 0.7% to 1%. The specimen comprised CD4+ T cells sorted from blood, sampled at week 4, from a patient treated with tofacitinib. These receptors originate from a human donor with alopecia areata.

The CDR3 DNA reads TGCAGCGTTCTCCCCCCTAGCGGTGAGCAGTTCTTC. Translated, it gives CSVLPPSGEQFF. The gene calls are TRBV29-1 and TRBJ2-1; TRBD2 agrees at 7 bases. CDR3 length: 12 amino acids. CDR1 is SQVTM and CDR2 is ANQGSEA in the germline V gene. Unmatched junction bases numbered 7, after V lost 5 bases and J lost 9 bases.

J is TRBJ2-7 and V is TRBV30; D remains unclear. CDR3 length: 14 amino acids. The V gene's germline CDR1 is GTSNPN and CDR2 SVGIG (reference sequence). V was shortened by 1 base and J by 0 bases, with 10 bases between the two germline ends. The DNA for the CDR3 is TGTGCCTGGAGTGATGACATGAGCTCCTACGAGCAGTACTTC. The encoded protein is CAWSDDMSSYEQYF.

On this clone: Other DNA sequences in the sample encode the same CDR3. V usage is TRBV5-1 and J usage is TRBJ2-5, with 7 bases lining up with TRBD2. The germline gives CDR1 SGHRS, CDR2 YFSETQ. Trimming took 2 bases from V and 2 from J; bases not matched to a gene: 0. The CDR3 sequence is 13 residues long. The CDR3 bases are TGCGCCAGCAGCTTCGGGGGGCAAGAGACCCAGTACTTC. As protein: CASSFGGQETQYF.

CDR3 sequence: CASSSDRGLGGELFF. The DNA for the CDR3 is TGTGCCAGCAGCTCTGACAGGGGGCTTGGAGGGGAGCTGTTTTTT. The chain couples TRBV6-5 to TRBJ2-2; 10 bases map to TRBD1. Germline CDR1 is MNHEY and CDR2 is SVGAGI. The CDR3 has 15 residues. The junction had 9 bases not matched to a gene; V was cut back by 6 bases and J by 8 bases.

DNA of the CDR3: TGTGCCAGCAGTTACCAAGACAGGAAAGGAGCTTTCTTT. Translated, it gives CASSYQDRKGAFF. This chain connects TRBV6-6 to TRBJ1-1; tentatively, D is TRBD1 (6 bases). The CDR3 runs to 13 residues. Germline V gene data show CDR1 as MNHNY and CDR2 as SVGAGI (reference sequence). The V and J ends lost 2 bases and 10 bases respectively, with 14 bases between them.

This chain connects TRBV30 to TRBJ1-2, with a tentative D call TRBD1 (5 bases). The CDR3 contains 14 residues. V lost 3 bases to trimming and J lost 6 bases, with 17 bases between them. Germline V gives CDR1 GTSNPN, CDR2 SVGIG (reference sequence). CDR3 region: CAWRVPGNWNGYTF. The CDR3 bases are TGTGCCTGGAGAGTTCCAGGGAACTGGAATGGCTACACCTTC.

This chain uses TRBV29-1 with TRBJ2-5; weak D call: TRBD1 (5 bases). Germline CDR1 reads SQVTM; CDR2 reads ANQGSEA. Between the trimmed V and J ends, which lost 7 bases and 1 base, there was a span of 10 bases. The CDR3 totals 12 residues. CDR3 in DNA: TGCAGCGGCGTTAGGGGCCAAGAGACCCAGTACTTC. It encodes CSGVRGQETQYF.

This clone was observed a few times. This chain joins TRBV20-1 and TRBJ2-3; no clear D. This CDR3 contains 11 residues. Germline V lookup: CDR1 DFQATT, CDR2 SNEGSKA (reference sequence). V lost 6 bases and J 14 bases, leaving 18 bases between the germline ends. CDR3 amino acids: CSAGDPPVAYF. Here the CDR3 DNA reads TGCAGTGCCGGAGACCCCCCAGTGGCGTATTTT.

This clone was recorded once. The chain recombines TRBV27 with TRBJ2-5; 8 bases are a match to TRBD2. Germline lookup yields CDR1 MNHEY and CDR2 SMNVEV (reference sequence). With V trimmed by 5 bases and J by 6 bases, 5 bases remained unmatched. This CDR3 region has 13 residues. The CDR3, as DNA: TGTGCCAGCAGTCTTAGCGGGGCGAAGACCCAGTACTTC. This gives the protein CASSLSGAKTQYF.

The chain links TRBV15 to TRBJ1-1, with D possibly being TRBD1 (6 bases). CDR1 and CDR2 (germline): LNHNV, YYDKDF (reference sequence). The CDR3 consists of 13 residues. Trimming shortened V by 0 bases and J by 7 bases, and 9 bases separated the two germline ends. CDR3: CATSRDGGGEAFF. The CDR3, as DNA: TGTGCCACCAGCAGAGATGGGGGCGGTGAAGCTTTCTTT.

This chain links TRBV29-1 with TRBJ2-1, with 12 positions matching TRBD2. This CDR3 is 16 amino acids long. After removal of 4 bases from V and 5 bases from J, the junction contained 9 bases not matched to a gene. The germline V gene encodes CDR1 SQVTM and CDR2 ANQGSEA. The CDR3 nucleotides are TGCAGCGTTGGAATCGGTACTAGCGGGGGGCACAATGAGCAGTTCTTC. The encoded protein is CSVGIGTSGGHNEQFF.

CDR3 region: CSVERGQGGDTQYF. Written as DNA, the CDR3 is TGCAGCGTGGAAAGGGGACAGGGAGGGGATACGCAGTATTTT. The chain links TRBV29-1 to TRBJ2-3; 9 bases align to TRBD1. This CDR3 region has 14 residues. Per germline, CDR1 SQVTM and CDR2 ANQGSEA. The J segment lost 6 bases and the V segment lost 6 bases, leaving 10 bases of the junction unmatched.

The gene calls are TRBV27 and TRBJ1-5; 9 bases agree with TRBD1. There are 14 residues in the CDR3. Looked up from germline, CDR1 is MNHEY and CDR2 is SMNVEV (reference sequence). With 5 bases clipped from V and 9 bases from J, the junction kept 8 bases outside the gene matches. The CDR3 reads CASSPRTGERPQHF. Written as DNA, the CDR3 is TGTGCCAGCAGTCCCCGGACAGGGGAACGGCCCCAGCATTTT.

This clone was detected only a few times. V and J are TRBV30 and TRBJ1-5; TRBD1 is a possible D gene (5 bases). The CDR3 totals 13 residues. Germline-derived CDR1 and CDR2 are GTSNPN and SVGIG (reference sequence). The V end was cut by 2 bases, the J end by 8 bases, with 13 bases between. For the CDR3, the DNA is TGTGCCTGGAGTCCGGGGGGAGAGAAGCCCCAGCATTTT. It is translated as CAWSPGGEKPQHF.

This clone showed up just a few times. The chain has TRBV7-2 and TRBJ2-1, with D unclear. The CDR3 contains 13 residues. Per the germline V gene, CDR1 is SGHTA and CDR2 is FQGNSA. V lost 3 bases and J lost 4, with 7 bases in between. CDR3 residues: CASSFNSYNEQFF. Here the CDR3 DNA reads TGTGCCAGCAGCTTTAACTCATACAATGAGCAGTTCTTC.

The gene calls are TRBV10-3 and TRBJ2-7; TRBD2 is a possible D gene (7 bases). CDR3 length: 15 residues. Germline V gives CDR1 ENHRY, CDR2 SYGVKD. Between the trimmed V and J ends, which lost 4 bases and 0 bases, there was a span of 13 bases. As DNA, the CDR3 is TGTGCCATCAGTGTCGGCGGGGGCCTCTCCTACGAGCAGTACTTC. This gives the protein CAISVGGGLSYEQYF.

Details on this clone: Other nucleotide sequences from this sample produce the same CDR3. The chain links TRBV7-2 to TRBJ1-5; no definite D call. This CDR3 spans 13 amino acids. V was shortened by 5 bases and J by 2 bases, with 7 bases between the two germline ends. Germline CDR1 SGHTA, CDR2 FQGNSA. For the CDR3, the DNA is TGTGCCAGCAGCCTCCGCGGCAATCAGCCCCAGCATTTT. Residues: CASSLRGNQPQHF.

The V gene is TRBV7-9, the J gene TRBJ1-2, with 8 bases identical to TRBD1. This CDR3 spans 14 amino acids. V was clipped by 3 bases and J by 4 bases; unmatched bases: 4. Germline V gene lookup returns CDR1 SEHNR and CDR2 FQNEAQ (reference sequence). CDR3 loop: CASSFATGAYGYTF. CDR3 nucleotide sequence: TGTGCCAGCAGCTTCGCGACAGGGGCCTATGGCTACACCTTC.

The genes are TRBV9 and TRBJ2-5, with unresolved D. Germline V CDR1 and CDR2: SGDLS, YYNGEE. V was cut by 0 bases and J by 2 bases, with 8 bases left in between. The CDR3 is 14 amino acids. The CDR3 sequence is CASSVDLEQETQYF. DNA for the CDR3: TGTGCCAGCAGCGTAGATCTTGAGCAAGAGACCCAGTACTTC.